This is a list of T cell receptor beta chains from one sample in a study of response to subunit inactivated influenza vaccine. MiXCR was run by TCRdb on the RT-PCR reads, yielding one entry per CDR3 protein. The repertoire includes under 200,000 distinct CDR3 sequences, about a tenth of them detected once, and around an eighth sits in the top ten. Sequenced material: non-naive T cells sorted from PBMCs, taken about 6 weeks after vaccination. The receptors derive from a man aged 50 to 59 who received an inactivated influenza vaccine. CDR3s include the opening cysteine and the closing phenylalanine or tryptophan. A D gene is named only where the DNA matches it firmly. Clone size appears in some rows only: once, few, many, or a class for an expanded clone.

>NA|TRBV20-1|TRBJ1-5|few
TGCAGTGTCGACAGGCCAAGCGGTCAGCCCCAGCATTTT
CSVDRPSGQPQHF
>NA|TRBV28|TRBJ1-2|many
TGTGCCAGCAGTTTTTCCCAGGGACGAGGTTGGGGCGGCTACACCTTC
CASSFSQGRGWGGYTF
>TRBD1|TRBV18|TRBJ1-1|few
TGTGCCAGCTCGGAGACAGGGGGCCGACTGCTTGCTGAAGCTTTCTTT
CASSETGGRLLAEAFF
>NA|TRBV7-2|TRBJ2-3|few
TGTGCCAGCAGCATCATGACAGATACGCAGTATTTT
CASSIMTDTQYF
>NA|TRBV5-5|TRBJ2-5|few
TGTGCCAGCAGCTTGGAAGGATGGGGAGAGACCCAGTACTTC
CASSLEGWGETQYF
>NA|TRBV28|TRBJ2-5|few
TGTGCCAGCAGGACCCTAATTAGCGGAGGGGGAGGGAAGACCCAGTACTTC
CASRTLISGGGGKTQYF
>NA|TRBV2|TRBJ2-2|many
TGTGCCAGCACCACCGGGACGATCGGCACCGGGGAGCTGTTTTTT
CASTTGTIGTGELFF
>TRBD1|TRBV7-2|TRBJ2-1|NA
TGTGCCAGCAGCCTGCTGGGCGCGGGACAGGGGACGAAGGAGCAGTTCTTC
CASSLLGAGQGTKEQFF
>NA|TRBV27|TRBJ1-2|few
TGTGCCAGCAGTGCCGACAATTATGGCTACACCTTC
CASSADNYGYTF
>NA|TRBV10-3|TRBJ2-3|medium-sized
TGTGCCATCAGTGACGGGACGATTAGCACAGATACGCAGTATTTT
CAISDGTISTDTQYF
>TRBD2|TRBV10-2|TRBJ2-3|many
TGCGCCAGCAGTGAGCCCAGCGGGGGGGCAGATACGCAGTATTTT
CASSEPSGGADTQYF
>TRBD1|TRBV5-1|TRBJ2-7|few
TGCGCCAGCAGCCAGGACAGGACTCTCTCCTACGAGCAGTACTTC
CASSQDRTLSYEQYF
>NA|TRBV5-1|TRBJ2-3|NA
TGCGCCAGCAGCCCGGAGAGCGATACGCAGTATTTT
CASSPESDTQYF
>NA|TRBV10-3|TRBJ1-1|NA
TGTGCCATCAAGGGGACACCGAACACTGAAGCTTTCTTT
CAIKGTPNTEAFF
>TRBD1|TRBV7-2|TRBJ1-4|many
TGTGCCAGCAGCTCCCGACAGGGATTCGCAACTAATGAAAAACTGTTTTTT
CASSSRQGFATNEKLFF
>NA|TRBV12-3/TRBV12-4|TRBJ2-3|NA
TGTGCCAGCAGTTTATCGGGCAGGGGCTTGGCAACAGATACGCAGTATTTT
CASSLSGRGLATDTQYF
>NA|TRBV27|TRBJ2-6|few
TGTGCCAGCAGTTTATCGTGGGTCTCTGGGGCCAACGTCCTGACTTTC
CASSLSWVSGANVLTF
>NA|TRBV6-1|TRBJ1-1|NA
TGTGCCAGCAGTAGTCTGGGATTGACTGAAGCTTTCTTT
CASSSLGLTEAFF
>NA|TRBV3-1|TRBJ2-1|once
TGTGTCGGCAGCCAAGCCCCTATTGGGGAGCAGTTCTTC
CVGSQAPIGEQFF
>NA|TRBV28|TRBJ2-1|NA
TGTGCCAGCAGCCGAACCCGGGGCAATGAGCAGTTCTTC
CASSRTRGNEQFF
>NA|TRBV7-2|TRBJ1-5|few
TGTGCCAGCAGCCGAGATTCCGGCCTGCACAATCAGCCCCAGCATTTT
CASSRDSGLHNQPQHF
>TRBD1|TRBV4-3|TRBJ1-3|NA
TGCGCCAGCAGCCAACGTGACAGGGGGCCTGGAAACACCATATATTTT
CASSQRDRGPGNTIYF
>NA|TRBV25-1|TRBJ1-2|NA
TGTGCCAGCAGTGAAATAAACTATGGCTACACCTTC
CASSEINYGYTF
>NA|TRBV20-1|TRBJ2-1|many
TGCAGTGCTAGAGATTGGGGGGGGCAGTACAATGAGCAGTTCTTC
CSARDWGGQYNEQFF
>TRBD1|TRBV20-1|TRBJ1-1|few
TGCAGTGCTAGACACACAGGGGAGGGCACTGAAGCTTTCTTT
CSARHTGEGTEAFF
>NA|TRBV7-3|TRBJ1-2|many
TGTGCCAGCAGCTTAACGGCAGGGGACGACTATGGCTACACCTTC
CASSLTAGDDYGYTF
>TRBD1|TRBV7-8|TRBJ1-5|few
TGTGCCAGCAGCCCTAGGGGACAGGGGGGGCAGCCCCAGCATTTT
CASSPRGQGGQPQHF
>NA|TRBV5-5|TRBJ1-5|NA
TGTGCCAGCAGCTTGCGTCCCGGACAGAGCAATCAGCCCCAGCATTTT
CASSLRPGQSNQPQHF